The source of this TCR beta chain is a study of blood T cell repertoires in COVID-19. In the study overall: Sites in the United States, Italy and Spain provided acute and convalescent COVID-19 samples. Sources were T cells, B-cell-depleted T cells, or PBMCs; the material itself was cDNA or gDNA.

The CDR3 contains 16 residues. V shed 0 bases and J 3 bases; nucleotides not matched to a gene: 5. Germline assignment: CDR1 SGDLS and CDR2 YYNGEE. Original processing methods: Reference gene primers were amplified, and this amplification served to estimate nucleated cell counts. The repertoire was sequenced with immunoSEQ multiplex PCR; TCRdb's copy has only in-frame clones and lacks some. V and J calls and clone size are those listed in that table; D and trimming were worked out from the DNA. The data hold some 35,000 clones, with approximately 91% observed a single time. Sequencing was carried out using peripheral blood. The chain employs TRBV9 and TRBJ1-1; 10 nucleotides line up with TRBD1. The TCR sequence derives from a man aged 65 to 85 with active COVID-19. CDR3 bases: TGTGCCAGCAGCGTAGGGGACAGGGGTATGGACACTGAAGCTTTCTTT. It yields the protein CASSVGDRGMDTEAFF.